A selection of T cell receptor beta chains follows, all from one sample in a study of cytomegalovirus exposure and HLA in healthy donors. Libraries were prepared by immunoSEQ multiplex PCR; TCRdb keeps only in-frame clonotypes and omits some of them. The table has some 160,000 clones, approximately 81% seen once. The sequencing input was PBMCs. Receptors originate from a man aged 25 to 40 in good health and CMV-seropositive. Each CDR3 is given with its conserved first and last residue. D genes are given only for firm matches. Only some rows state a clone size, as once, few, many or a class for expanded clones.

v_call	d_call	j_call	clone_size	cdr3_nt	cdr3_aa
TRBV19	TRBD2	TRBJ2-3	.	TGTGCCAGTAGTGCAAACCTACTAGCGGGGATCACAGATACGCAGTATTTT	CASSANLLAGITDTQYF
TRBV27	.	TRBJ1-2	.	TGTGCCAGCAGTCCGAGGTTCGGGTACTATGGCTACACCTTC	CASSPRFGYYGYTF
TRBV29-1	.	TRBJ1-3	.	TGCAGCGTTGGGGCGAGCGGCGGAAACACCATATATTTT	CSVGASGGNTIYF
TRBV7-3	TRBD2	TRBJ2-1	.	TGTGCCAGCAGCTTAAGGGCGGGAGCCCCAAGAAATGAGCAGTTCTTC	CASSLRAGAPRNEQFF
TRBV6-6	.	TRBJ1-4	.	TGTGCCAGCTCCCTCCCCAGGGCAACTAATGAAAAACTGTTTTTT	CASSLPRATNEKLFF
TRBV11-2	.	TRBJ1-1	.	TGTGCCAGCAGCTTAACAGGATTGAACACTGAAGCTTTCTTT	CASSLTGLNTEAFF
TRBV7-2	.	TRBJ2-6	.	TGTGCCAGCAGCTGGCAGGGGTCTGGGGCCAACGTCCTGACTTTC	CASSWQGSGANVLTF
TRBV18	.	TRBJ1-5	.	TGTGCCAGCTCACCAACAGGGCCCAATCAGCCCCAGCATTTT	CASSPTGPNQPQHF
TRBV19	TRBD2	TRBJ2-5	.	TGTGCCAGTAGTATAGGGAGGACTAGCGGTGGGGGAGAGACCCAGTACTTC	CASSIGRTSGGGETQYF
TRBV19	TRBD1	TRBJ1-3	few	TGTGCCAGTAGTATATGGGCAGGGGGCTCTGGAAACACCATATATTTT	CASSIWAGGSGNTIYF
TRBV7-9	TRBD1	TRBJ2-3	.	TGTGCCAGCGCCCAGACAGGGCCAAATACGCAGTATTTT	CASAQTGPNTQYF
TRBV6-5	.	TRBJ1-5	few	TGTGCCAGCAGTTTGCAGGCGGGAGATAGCAATCAGCCCCAGCATTTT	CASSLQAGDSNQPQHF
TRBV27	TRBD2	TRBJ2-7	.	TGTGCCAGCAGTTCTTTACTCGGGGGAGGGCCCCGCGAGCAGTACTTC	CASSSLLGGGPREQYF
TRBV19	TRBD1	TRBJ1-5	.	TGTGCCAGTAGTATCGACAGGGGGCCCAATCAGCCCCAGCATTTT	CASSIDRGPNQPQHF
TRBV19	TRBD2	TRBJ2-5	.	TGTGCCAGTAGTACTGCCAAAGCGGGAAAGTACCAAGAGACCCAGTACTTC	CASSTAKAGKYQETQYF
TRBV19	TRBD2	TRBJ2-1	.	TGTGCCAGTAGTTCCAGACTAGCGGGAGAGAATGAGCAGTTCTTC	CASSSRLAGENEQFF
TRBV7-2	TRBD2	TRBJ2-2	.	TGTGCCAGCAGCTTCCTCCGGGTAGCGGGTAACACCGGGGAGCTGTTTTTT	CASSFLRVAGNTGELFF
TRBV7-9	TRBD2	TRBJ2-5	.	TGTGCCAGCAGCCCGCCCGGGACTAGCGGAGGGGGGTACCAAGAGACCCAGTACTTC	CASSPPGTSGGGYQETQYF
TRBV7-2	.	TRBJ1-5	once	TGTGCCAGCAGCCCGGCAGGGCGAAATCAGCCCCAGCATTTT	CASSPAGRNQPQHF
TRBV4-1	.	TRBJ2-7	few	TGCGCCAGCAGCCGCCAGGCCGGTCGTAACCACGAGCAGTACTTC	CASSRQAGRNHEQYF
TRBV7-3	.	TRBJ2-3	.	TGTGCCAGCAGCGTCCAACAGGGAGCGATCGATACGCAGTATTTT	CASSVQQGAIDTQYF
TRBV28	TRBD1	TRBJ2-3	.	TGTGCCAGCAAGGGACAGACCACAGATACGCAGTATTTT	CASKGQTTDTQYF
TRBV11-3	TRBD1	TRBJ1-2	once	TGTGCCAGCAGCTTAACGGGGGACAGTCTCTATGGCTACACCTTC	CASSLTGDSLYGYTF
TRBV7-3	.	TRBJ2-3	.	TGTGCCAGCAGCCCGGGGGGCACAGATACGCAGTATTTT	CASSPGGTDTQYF
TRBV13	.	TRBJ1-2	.	TGTGCCAGCAATTCCGCGAGGAACTATGGCTACACCTTC	CASNSARNYGYTF
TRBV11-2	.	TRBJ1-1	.	TGTGCCAGCAGCTCAAACAGGGACGAAGCTTTCTTT	CASSSNRDEAFF
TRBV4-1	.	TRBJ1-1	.	TGCGCCAGCAGCCAAGTCACAGGGTTTTTTGAAGCTTTCTTT	CASSQVTGFFEAFF
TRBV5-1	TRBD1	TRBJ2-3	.	TGCGCCAGCAGTTTGGGGCACCGGGACAGGGCCACAGATACGCAGTATTTT	CASSLGHRDRATDTQYF
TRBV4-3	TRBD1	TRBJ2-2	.	TGCGCCAGCAGCCAAGAGATGACCGGGACAGAGAACACCGGGGAGCTGTTTTTT	CASSQEMTGTENTGELFF
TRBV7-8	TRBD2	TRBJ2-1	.	TGTGCCAGCAGCCCCCGACTAGCGGGAGGACCTACCTACAATGAGCAGTTCTTC	CASSPRLAGGPTYNEQFF
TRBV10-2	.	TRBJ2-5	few	TGCGCCAGCAGTGCCAGTTGGGAGACCCAGTACTTC	CASSASWETQYF
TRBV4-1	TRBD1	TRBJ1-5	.	TGCGCCAGCAGCCCCGGACAGGGGATGGGCAATCAGCCCCAGCATTTT	CASSPGQGMGNQPQHF
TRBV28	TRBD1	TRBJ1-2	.	TGTGCCAGCACCACAGGGGAAGTGAATGGCTACACCTTC	CASTTGEVNGYTF
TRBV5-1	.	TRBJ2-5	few	TGCGCCAGCAGCTTGGTCCAGGGAGGAGAGACCCAGTACTTC	CASSLVQGGETQYF
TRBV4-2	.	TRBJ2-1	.	TGTGCCAGCAGCCCGCTTACTAGCAACGATGAGCAGTTCTTC	CASSPLTSNDEQFF
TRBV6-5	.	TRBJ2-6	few	TGTGCCAGCACTCGGGGGGCAGGGGCCAACGTCCTGACTTTC	CASTRGAGANVLTF
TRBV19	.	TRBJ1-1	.	TGTGCCAGTAGGTCACAGGGAAGAACTGAAGCTTTCTTT	CASRSQGRTEAFF
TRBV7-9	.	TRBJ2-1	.	TGTTCCAGCAGCTTCGCCCCAATCTCGGATGAGCAGTTCTTC	CSSSFAPISDEQFF
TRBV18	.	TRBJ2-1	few	TGTGCCAGCTCACCACGTGGTGCAGCGGACAGCTCCTACAATGAGCAGTTCTTC	CASSPRGAADSSYNEQFF
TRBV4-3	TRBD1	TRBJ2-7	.	TGCGCCAGCAGCCTTGCAGGGACAGGCTCATACGAGCAGTACTTC	CASSLAGTGSYEQYF
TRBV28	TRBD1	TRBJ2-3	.	TGTGCCAGCAGCACAGCGACAGGGTCAGATACGCAGTATTTT	CASSTATGSDTQYF
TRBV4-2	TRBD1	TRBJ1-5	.	TGTGCCAGCAGCCAAGGGACAGGGTCGAATCAGCCCCAGCATTTT	CASSQGTGSNQPQHF
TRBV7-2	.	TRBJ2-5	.	TGTGCCAGCAGCTCTACCCTCCCGGAGACCCAGTACTTC	CASSSTLPETQYF
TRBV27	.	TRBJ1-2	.	TGTGCCAGCAGAAGGCGACAGGAGCCTAACTATGGCTACACCTTC	CASRRRQEPNYGYTF
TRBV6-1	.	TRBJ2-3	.	TGTGCCAGCAGTGCGGGGGGCTTTGGGACAGATACGCAGTATTTT	CASSAGGFGTDTQYF